The 30 T cell receptor beta chains given below trace back to one sample, sequenced in a study of cytomegalovirus exposure and HLA in healthy donors. The PCR used 60 Vbeta and 13 Jbeta primers. Measured with immunoSEQ multiplex PCR; TCRdb has only the in-frame clones, and not every one. The repertoire holds more than 95,000 clones, with around 72% as singletons. The source material was PBMCs. These TCRs come from a man aged 25 to 45 in good health and CMV-seronegative.

The V call is TRBV2, the J call TRBJ2-4, with 13 positions matching TRBD2. The ends lost 7 bases at V and 0 bases at J; junction bases unmatched: 15. Germline V gene lookup returns CDR1 SNHLY and CDR2 FYNNEI. This CDR3 comprises 20 residues. The CDR3 DNA reads TGTGCCAGCACTGTAAGTGCCGGGACTAGCGGGATACCAGCCAAAAACATTCAGTACTTC. This translates into CASTVSAGTSGIPAKNIQYF.

The chain combines TRBV19 with TRBJ1-2, with D maybe TRBD1 (6 bases). V was shortened by 5 bases and J by 8 bases, with 21 bases between the two germline ends. This CDR3 has 15 residues. Germline values: CDR1 LNHDA, CDR2 SQIVND (reference sequence). CDR3 loop: CASSYRDTLLVGYTF. The CDR3 DNA sequence: TGTGCCAGTAGTTACCGGGACACCCTTCTTGTAGGCTACACCTTC.

The rearrangement joins TRBV11-2 to TRBJ2-5, with 9 bases that match TRBD1. The J call may not be correct, given that the DNA end is closer to TRBJ2-7. The germline V gene encodes CDR1 SGHAT and CDR2 FQNNGV. The length of the CDR3 is 15 residues. The CDR3 region has the DNA TGTGCCAGCAGCAGCGCCGGGACAGGGAGGTACGAGCAGTACTTC. This gives the protein CASSSAGTGRYEQYF.

This sequence joins TRBV5-1 and TRBJ1-4; a possible D gene is TRBD1 (6 bases). This CDR3 has 13 amino acids. Trimming took 3 bases from V and 7 from J, leaving 10 bases between them. Germline V CDR1 and CDR2: SGHRS, YFSETQ. CDR3 nucleotide sequence: TGCGCCAGCAGCTACACAGGGCCTGAAAAACTGTTTTTT. Amino acid sequence: CASSYTGPEKLFF.

This chain connects TRBV5-1 to TRBJ2-7; D unclear. There are 13 residues in the CDR3. Trimming left V 0 bases short and J 4 bases short, with 8 bases between. Germline V gene data show CDR1 as SGHRS and CDR2 as YFSETQ. CDR3 sequence: CASSLGLQYEQYF. CDR3 bases: TGCGCCAGCAGCTTGGGATTACAATACGAGCAGTACTTC.

V gene TRBV30 combines with J gene TRBJ1-5, with D perhaps matching TRBD1 (6 bases). This CDR3 region has 13 residues. V lost 2 bases, J lost 5 bases, and 10 bases lay in between. Germline CDR1 GTSNPN, CDR2 SVGIG (reference sequence). The CDR3 spells CAWSLRQDQPQHF. CDR3 coding DNA: TGTGCCTGGAGTTTGAGACAGGATCAGCCCCAGCATTTT.

The genes are TRBV10-3 and TRBJ2-5; D is possibly TRBD2 (6 bases). The end of the DNA aligns better with TRBJ2-7, so the J call may be wrong. The germline gives CDR1 ENHRY, CDR2 SYGVKD. The CDR3 runs 18 residues. This chain's CDR3 is CAISESGSEGSVADEQYF. CDR3 nucleotides: TGTGCCATCAGTGAGTCGGGCAGCGAAGGTAGCGTAGCGGACGAGCAGTACTTC.

This clone was seen a single time. V is TRBV28 and J is TRBJ1-1; the D gene is possibly TRBD1 (5 bases). V gave up 2 bases and J gave up 0 bases, with 22 bases separating them. Per the germline V gene, CDR1 is MDHEN and CDR2 is SYDVKM. CDR3 length: 19 residues. CDR3 loop: CASSLRYGRDSFMNTEAFF. CDR3 nucleotides: TGTGCCAGCAGTTTACGATATGGCCGGGACTCTTTCATGAACACTGAAGCTTTCTTT.

V and J are TRBV29-1 and TRBJ2-5, with 8 bases lining up with TRBD2. Unmatched junction bases numbered 3, after V lost 5 bases and J lost 1 base. The CDR3 is 13 residues long. CDR1 and CDR2 from the germline V gene are SQVTM and ANQGSEA. The CDR3 region has the DNA TGCAGCGTTAGGGCGGGGGGCCAAGAGACCCAGTACTTC. Residues: CSVRAGGQETQYF.

This clone has just a few counts. The chain combines TRBV4-1 with TRBJ2-2; tentative D call: TRBD1 (5 bases). The CDR3 consists of 15 residues. Trimming took off 2 bases at V and 2 bases at J, with 9 bases between the two ends. Germline loops: CDR1 MGHRA, CDR2 YSYEKL. The CDR3 region has the DNA TGCGCCAGCAGCCAATGGGGCAGTAACACCGGGGAGCTGTTTTTT. This sequence encodes CASSQWGSNTGELFF.

The gene calls are TRBV6-5 and TRBJ2-7; TRBD1 matches at 9 bases. Per the germline V gene, CDR1 is MNHEY and CDR2 is SVGAGI. The CDR3 has 15 residues. V lost 6 bases, J lost 0 bases, and 6 bases stayed unmatched. The CDR3 is CASRRTGESSYEQYF. DNA of the CDR3: TGTGCCAGCAGAAGGACAGGGGAAAGCTCCTACGAGCAGTACTTC.

CDR3 nucleotide sequence: TGTGCCAGCAGTGACACCGGGACTAGCGGGGTCAATGAGCAGTTCTTC. Protein: CASSDTGTSGVNEQFF. The genes are TRBV6-4 and TRBJ2-1, with 13 bases identical to TRBD2. The CDR3 covers 16 residues. V dropped 2 bases and J dropped 6; count of bases not matched to a gene: 4. The germline gives CDR1 MRHNA, CDR2 SNTAGT.

The CDR3 DNA reads TGTGCCAGCAGCCAAGTTAGGGGACTGTCGGAGACCCAGTACTTC. It codes for CASSQVRGLSETQYF. The chain links TRBV14 to TRBJ2-5; D might be TRBD2 (6 bases). This CDR3 has 15 amino acids. V lost 1 base, J lost 5 bases, and 14 bases lay in between. Germline loops: CDR1 SGHDN, CDR2 FVKESK.

The chain couples TRBV6-5 to TRBJ2-7; TRBD1 matches at 9 bases. Germline loops: CDR1 MNHEY, CDR2 SVGAGI. The CDR3 loop spans 14 amino acids. With 5 bases clipped from V and 5 bases from J, the junction kept 7 bases outside the gene matches. The CDR3 nucleotides read TGTGCCAGCAGTCGGGACAGGGATGTCCACGAGCAGTACTTC. Translation: CASSRDRDVHEQYF.

The V call is TRBV5-1, the J call TRBJ1-2; 10 nucleotides line up with TRBD1. The V segment lost 0 bases and the J segment 8 bases; nucleotides outside the gene matches: 16. Germline CDR1 reads SGHRS; CDR2 reads YFSETQ. The CDR3 length is 18 residues. CDR3 nucleotide sequence: TGCGCCAGCAGCTTGGGGGTTTACGGGGACAGGGGCCCGCGGGGCTACACCTTC. Translation gives CASSLGVYGDRGPRGYTF. Drawing the rest from reference TRBV5-1 and TRBJ1-2, the complete variable domain is KAGVTQTPRYLIKTRGQQVTLSCSPISGHRSVSWYQQTPGQGLQFLFEYFSETQRNKGNFPGRFSGRQFSNSRSEMNVSTLELGDSALYLCASSLGVYGDRGPRGYTFGSGTRLTVV.

The rearrangement uses TRBV6-4 and TRBJ2-3; TRBD2 is a possible D gene (7 bases). V shed 11 bases and J shed 2 bases, with 20 bases lying between them. Germline V gives CDR1 MRHNA, CDR2 SNTAGT. The CDR3 covers 15 residues. CDR3 protein: CASSEGGEHTDTQYF. The CDR3 DNA follows: TGTGCCTCCTCGGAGGGGGGGGAGCACACAGATACGCAGTATTTT.

The V and J genes are TRBV4-1 and TRBJ2-3, with D possibly being TRBD1 (5 bases). Trimming shortened V by 0 bases and J by 4 bases, and 8 bases separated the two germline ends. The CDR3 sequence is 14 residues long. Germline lookup yields CDR1 MGHRA and CDR2 YSYEKL. CDR3 nucleotide sequence: TGCGCCAGCAGCCAAGAACAGGCACCAGATACGCAGTATTTT. Amino acid sequence: CASSQEQAPDTQYF.

This clone was counted a few times. The chain couples TRBV10-2 to TRBJ1-2; D remains unclear. The length of the CDR3 is 14 residues. Per the germline V gene, CDR1 is WSHSY and CDR2 is SAAADI. V was trimmed by 3 bases and J by 8 bases, leaving 16 bases between them. The CDR3, as DNA: TGCGCCAGCAGTGACCCGGACGGGAGGAGCGGCTACACCTTC. Translated: CASSDPDGRSGYTF.

The V call is TRBV7-2, the J call TRBJ2-7; TRBD2 matches at 11 bases. The CDR3 covers 14 residues. Germline loops: CDR1 SGHTA, CDR2 FQGNSA. Trimming at V came to 1 base and at J to 9 bases, leaving 5 bases not matched to a gene. The CDR3: CASSLELAGVGQYF. The CDR3 bases are TGTGCCAGCAGCTTAGAACTAGCGGGGGTAGGGCAGTACTTC. The full variable domain, completed using reference TRBV7-2 and TRBJ2-7, is GAGVSQSPSNKVTEKGKDVELRCDPISGHTALYWYRQSLGQGLEFLIYFQGNSAPDKSGLPSDRFSAERTGGSVSTLTIQRTQQEDSAVYLCASSLELAGVGQYFGPGTRLTVT.

V is TRBV5-1 and J is TRBJ1-2; no definite D call. The CDR3 contains 14 residues. The V gene's germline CDR1 is SGHRS and CDR2 YFSETQ. V was clipped by 2 bases and J by 4 bases, with 12 bases between them. CDR3 DNA sequence: TGCGCCAGCAGCTTCGGAGGGATGGGCTATGGCTACACCTTC. Its protein is CASSFGGMGYGYTF.

This sequence joins TRBV19 and TRBJ2-7, with D possibly matching TRBD2 (6 bases). This CDR3 has 15 amino acids. Germline CDR1 reads LNHDA; CDR2 reads SQIVND (reference sequence). V lost 3 bases, J lost 3 bases, and 15 bases lay in between. In nucleotides, the CDR3 is TGTGCCAGTAGTATGAGACTAGGTTTTTTCTACGAGCAGTACTTC. Protein: CASSMRLGFFYEQYF.

In this sample, this clone turned up once. The genes are TRBV6-6 and TRBJ1-6, with 7 bases matching TRBD1. Trimming took 0 bases from V and 7 from J; bases not matched to a gene: 3. This CDR3 region has 15 residues. Germline assignment: CDR1 MNHNY and CDR2 SVGAGI (reference sequence). The CDR3 region has the DNA TGTGCCAGCAGTTACTCGGGACAGACAAATTCACCCCTCCACTTT. It yields the protein CASSYSGQTNSPLHF.

This clone qualifies as medium-sized (0.01 to 0.1%). The genes are TRBV4-1 and TRBJ2-7; tentative D call: TRBD1 (5 bases). The CDR3 consists of 15 residues. The ends were cut back, 3 bases at V and 0 bases at J, with 12 bases in the middle. Germline lookup yields CDR1 MGHRA and CDR2 YSYEKL. The CDR3 sequence: CASSHLETASYEQYF. The CDR3 DNA reads as TGCGCCAGCAGCCATTTGGAGACAGCCTCCTACGAGCAGTACTTC.

This clone has just a few counts. V is TRBV2 and J is TRBJ2-1, with 13 positions matching TRBD2. V lost 7 bases and J lost 7; bases outside the gene matches: 7. Germline loops: CDR1 SNHLY, CDR2 FYNNEI. The CDR3 totals 15 residues. CDR3 residues: CASKLAGGPGNEQFF. In DNA, the CDR3 is TGTGCCAGCAAACTAGCGGGGGGGCCAGGGAATGAGCAGTTCTTC.

The rearrangement uses TRBV21-1 and TRBJ1-2; the listed D gene, TRBD1, was not tested against the DNA. TRBV21-1 is listed as a pseudogene. The CDR3 totals 13 residues. The CDR3, as DNA: TGTGCCAGCAGCTGGTATCCTGGGCCTGGCTACACCTTC. Its translation is CASSWYPGPGYTF.

This sequence joins TRBV7-3 and TRBJ2-5; 7 positions match TRBD2. Germline trimming cut 2 bases from V and 2 bases from J; bases unmatched to any gene: 5. Germline assignment: CDR1 SGHTA and CDR2 FQGTGA. The CDR3 has 15 amino acids. In DNA form, the CDR3 reads TGTGCCAGCAGCTTAGGAGGCGGGGGACAAGAGACCCAGTACTTC. Residues: CASSLGGGGQETQYF.

The chain recombines TRBV6-5 with TRBJ2-5; tentative D call: TRBD2 (6 bases). CDR1 MNHEY and CDR2 SVGAGI come from the germline V gene. This CDR3 is built from 14 residues. The CDR3 sequence is CATSTPGVGETQYF. In nucleotides, the CDR3 is TGTGCAACCAGCACTCCGGGGGTGGGGGAGACCCAGTACTTC.

The chain recombines TRBV19 with TRBJ1-4, with 9 bases that match TRBD1. This CDR3 spans 18 amino acids. Per the germline V gene, CDR1 is LNHDA and CDR2 is SQIVND (reference sequence). J lost 4 bases, V lost 5 bases, and 14 bases had no gene match. The CDR3 bases are TGTGCCAGTAGTTTATTACCGGGACAGGGAATCCTTAATGAAAAACTGTTTTTT. Amino acids: CASSLLPGQGILNEKLFF.

The chain employs TRBV6-5 and TRBJ1-1; 9 bases line up with TRBD1. Per germline, CDR1 MNHEY and CDR2 SVGAGI. The V gene end was trimmed by 10 bases and the J gene end by 6 bases; junction bases not matched to a gene: 9. The CDR3 contains 13 residues. CDR3 sequence (DNA): TGTGCCATCATAACAGGGGGCGCCCCTGAAGCTTTCTTT. Its protein is CAIITGGAPEAFF.

This clone has just one count. The junction and the germline gene differ at one end; a read error may be behind it. This sequence joins TRBV6-1 and TRBJ1-5; D gene ambiguous. From germline, CDR1 is MNHNS and CDR2 SASEGT. The CDR3 contains 14 residues. CDR3 residues: CASSEAGRYQSQHF. Written as DNA, the CDR3 is TGTGCCAGCAGTGAAGCGGGCAGGTATCAGTCCCAGCATTTT.